These 9 T cell receptor beta chains originate from one sample sequenced in a study of technical replicates of blood from several donors. Sequenced by immunoSEQ multiplex PCR; TCRdb stores in-frame clones only, minus some. In the table there are approximately 76,000 clones, 91% of which are singletons. Source material: T cells isolated from PBMCs. The receptors originated from a human donor in good health.

The chain carries TRBV2 and TRBJ1-6; 8 bases agree with TRBD1. Looked up from germline, CDR1 is SNHLY and CDR2 is FYNNEI. CDR3 length: 15 amino acids. The ends lost 2 bases at V and 7 bases at J; junction bases unmatched: 4. As DNA, the CDR3 is TGTGCCAGCAGTGAAAGGACAGGGCAGAATTCACCCCTCCACTTT. Translated: CASSERTGQNSPLHF.

The chain uses TRBV7-6 and TRBJ2-7, with 7 bases lining up with TRBD1. Germline CDR1 reads SGHVS; CDR2 reads FNYEAQ. The CDR3 is 15 amino acids. The junction had 11 bases not matched to a gene; V was cut back by 3 bases and J by 6 bases. The CDR3 DNA reads TGTGCCAGCAGCTTGCAGACAGGGCGCCTCGGCGAGCAGTACTTC. Amino acid sequence: CASSLQTGRLGEQYF.

V and J are TRBV5-6 and TRBJ2-7; 8 bases fit TRBD1. After removal of 4 bases from V and 6 bases from J, the junction contained 9 bases not matched to a gene. This CDR3 region has 14 residues. Germline CDR1 and CDR2: SGHDT and YYEEEE. The chain's CDR3 is CASSRFGTGSEQYF. The CDR3, as DNA: TGTGCCAGCAGCCGGTTCGGGACAGGTAGCGAGCAGTACTTC.

A few counts support this clone. This chain joins TRBV10-2 and TRBJ2-7; tentatively, D is TRBD1 (8 bases). Per the germline V gene, CDR1 is WSHSY and CDR2 is SAAADI. CDR3 length: 15 amino acids. V lost 5 bases and J 3 bases, leaving 17 bases between the germline ends. CDR3 region: CASSFRTGTNYEQYF. The CDR3 DNA follows: TGCGCCAGCAGTTTCAGGACAGGGACTAACTACGAGCAGTACTTC.

The genes are TRBV7-8 and TRBJ2-7; tentatively, D is TRBD2 (5 bases). Germline CDR1 reads SGHVS; CDR2 reads FQNEAQ. This CDR3 has 16 amino acids. The V end lost 5 bases, the J end lost 1 base, and 18 bases lay between the germline ends. The CDR3 reads CASSPRRDPASYEQYF. The CDR3 nucleotides read TGTGCCAGCAGCCCCCGACGGGATCCCGCGTCCTACGAGCAGTACTTC. Combining the CDR3 with reference TRBV7-8 and TRBJ2-7 gives the whole variable domain GAGVSQSPRYKVAKRGQDVALRCDPISGHVSLFWYQQALGQGPEFLTYFQNEAQLDKSGLPSDRFFAERPEGSVSTLKIQRTQQEDSAVYLCASSPRRDPASYEQYFGPGTRLTVT.

This clone was recorded a few times. The chain employs TRBV19 and TRBJ2-1; D uncertain. There are 12 residues in the CDR3. Germline CDR1 and CDR2: LNHDA and SQIVND (reference sequence). V dropped 9 bases and J dropped 16 bases, with 22 bases sitting between them. CDR3: CASLPRTDAGFF. The CDR3 DNA is TGTGCCAGCCTTCCCCGAACTGACGCAGGCTTCTTC.

The chain is built from TRBV4-1 and TRBJ2-3; 10 positions match TRBD2. V was pared by 4 bases and J by 4 bases, with 5 bases of the junction left unmatched. There are 15 residues in the CDR3. Germline lookup yields CDR1 MGHRA and CDR2 YSYEKL. CDR3 coding DNA: TGCGCCAGCAGCCCCCTAGCGGGAGAAGCAGATACGCAGTATTTT. Translating gives CASSPLAGEADTQYF.

The J gene is TRBJ2-3, the V gene TRBV6-1, with D maybe TRBD2 (5 bases). The CDR3 sequence is 14 residues long. V was shortened by 9 bases and J by 5 bases, with 18 bases between the two germline ends. Germline V gene sequence: CDR1 MNHNS, CDR2 SASEGT. The CDR3 region is CASSKKVEGDTQYF. The CDR3 nucleotides read TGTGCCAGTAGCAAGAAGGTAGAGGGAGATACGCAGTATTTT.

This chain links TRBV18 with TRBJ1-2; weak D call: TRBD1 (5 bases). This CDR3 region has 17 residues. Looked up from germline, CDR1 is KGHSH and CDR2 is LQKENI. V gave up 8 bases and J gave up 0 bases, with 22 bases separating them. CDR3 residues: CASATNSGRFANYGYTF. The CDR3 nucleotides are TGTGCCAGCGCGACCAATTCAGGGAGGTTCGCTAACTATGGCTACACCTTC.